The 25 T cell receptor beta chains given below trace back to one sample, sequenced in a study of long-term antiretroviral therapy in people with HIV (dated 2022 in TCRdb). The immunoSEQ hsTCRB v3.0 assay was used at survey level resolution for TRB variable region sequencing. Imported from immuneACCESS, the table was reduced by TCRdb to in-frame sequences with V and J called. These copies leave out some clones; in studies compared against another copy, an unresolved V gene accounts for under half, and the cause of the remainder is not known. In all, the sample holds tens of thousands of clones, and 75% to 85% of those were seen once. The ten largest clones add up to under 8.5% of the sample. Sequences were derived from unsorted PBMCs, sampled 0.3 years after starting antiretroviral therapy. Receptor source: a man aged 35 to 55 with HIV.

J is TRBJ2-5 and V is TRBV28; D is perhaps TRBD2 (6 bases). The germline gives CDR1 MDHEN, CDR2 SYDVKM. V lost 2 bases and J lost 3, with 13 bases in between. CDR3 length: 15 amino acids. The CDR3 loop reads CASSLAAGGKETQYF. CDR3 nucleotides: TGTGCCAGCAGTTTAGCCGCGGGCGGGAAAGAGACCCAGTACTTC.

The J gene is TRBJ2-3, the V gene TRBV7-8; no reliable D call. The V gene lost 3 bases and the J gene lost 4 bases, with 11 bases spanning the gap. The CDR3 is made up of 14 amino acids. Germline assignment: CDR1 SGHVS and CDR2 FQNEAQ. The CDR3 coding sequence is TGTGCCAGCAGCTTTAGCCCGGCCCCAGATACGCAGTATTTT. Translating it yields CASSFSPAPDTQYF.

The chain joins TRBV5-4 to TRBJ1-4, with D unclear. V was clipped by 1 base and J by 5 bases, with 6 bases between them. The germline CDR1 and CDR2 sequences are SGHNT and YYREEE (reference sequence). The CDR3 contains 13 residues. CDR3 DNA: TGTGCCAGCAGCTTGAAAGCAAATGAAAAACTGTTTTTT. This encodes CASSLKANEKLFF.

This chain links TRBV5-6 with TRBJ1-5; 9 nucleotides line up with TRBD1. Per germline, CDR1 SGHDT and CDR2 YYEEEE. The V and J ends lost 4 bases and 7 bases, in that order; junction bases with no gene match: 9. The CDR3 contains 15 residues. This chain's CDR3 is CASSHQGQGTQPQHF. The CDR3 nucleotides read TGTGCCAGCAGCCATCAAGGACAGGGGACCCAGCCCCAGCATTTT.

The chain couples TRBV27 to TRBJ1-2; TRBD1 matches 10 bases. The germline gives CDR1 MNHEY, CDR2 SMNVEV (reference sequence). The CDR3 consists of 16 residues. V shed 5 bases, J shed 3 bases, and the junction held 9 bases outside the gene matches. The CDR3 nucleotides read TGTGCCAGCAGTCCACAGACAGGGGGCATGTACTATGGCTACACCTTC. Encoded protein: CASSPQTGGMYYGYTF.

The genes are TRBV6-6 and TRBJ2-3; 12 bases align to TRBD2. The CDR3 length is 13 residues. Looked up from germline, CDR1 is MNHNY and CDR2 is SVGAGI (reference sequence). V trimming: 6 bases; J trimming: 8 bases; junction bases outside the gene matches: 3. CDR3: CASSSSGGGTQYF. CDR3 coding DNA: TGTGCCAGCAGCTCTAGCGGGGGGGGTACGCAGTATTTT.

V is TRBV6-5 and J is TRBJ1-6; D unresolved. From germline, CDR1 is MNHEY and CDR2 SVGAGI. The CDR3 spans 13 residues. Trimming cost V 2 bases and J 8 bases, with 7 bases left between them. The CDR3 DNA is TGTGCCAGCAGTTACAGGGTTGATTCACCCCTCCACTTT. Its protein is CASSYRVDSPLHF.

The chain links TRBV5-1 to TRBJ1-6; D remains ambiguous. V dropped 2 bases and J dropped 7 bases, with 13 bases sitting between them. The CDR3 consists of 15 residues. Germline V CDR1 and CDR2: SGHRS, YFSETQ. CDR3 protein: CASSFGGSGNSPLHF. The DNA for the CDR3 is TGCGCCAGCAGCTTTGGCGGATCGGGGAATTCACCCCTCCACTTT.

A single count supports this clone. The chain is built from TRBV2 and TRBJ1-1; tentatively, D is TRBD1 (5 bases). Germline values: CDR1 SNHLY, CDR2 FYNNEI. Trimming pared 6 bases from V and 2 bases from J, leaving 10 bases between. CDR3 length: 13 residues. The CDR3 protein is CASSGGVNTEAFF. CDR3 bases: TGTGCCAGCAGCGGAGGGGTCAACACTGAAGCTTTCTTT. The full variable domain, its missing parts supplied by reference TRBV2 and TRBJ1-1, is EPEVTQTPSHQVTQMGQEVILRCVPISNHLYFYWYRQILGQKVEFLVSFYNNEISEKSEIFDDQFSVERPDGSNFTLKIRSTKLEDSAMYFCASSGGVNTEAFFGQGTRLTVV.

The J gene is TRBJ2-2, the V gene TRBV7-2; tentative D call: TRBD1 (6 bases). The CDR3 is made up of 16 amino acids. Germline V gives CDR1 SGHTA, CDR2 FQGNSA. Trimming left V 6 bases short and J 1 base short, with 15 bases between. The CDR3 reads CASSRIPGQNTGELFF. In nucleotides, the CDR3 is TGTGCCAGCAGTCGAATTCCGGGACAGAACACCGGGGAGCTGTTTTTT.

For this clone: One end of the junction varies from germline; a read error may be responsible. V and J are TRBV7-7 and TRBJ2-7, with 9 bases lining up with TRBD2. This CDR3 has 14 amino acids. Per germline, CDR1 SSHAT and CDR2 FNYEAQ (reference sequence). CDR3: CASSPRAGGHEQYF. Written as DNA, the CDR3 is TGTGCTAGCAGCCCTCGAGCGGGGGGCCACGAGCAGTACTTC.

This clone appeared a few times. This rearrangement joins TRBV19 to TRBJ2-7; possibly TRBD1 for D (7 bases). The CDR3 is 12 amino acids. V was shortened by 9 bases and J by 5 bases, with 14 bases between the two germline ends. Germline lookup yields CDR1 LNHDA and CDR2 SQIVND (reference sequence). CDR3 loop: CASRQGLHEQYF. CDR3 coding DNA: TGTGCCAGCCGACAGGGACTCCACGAGCAGTACTTC. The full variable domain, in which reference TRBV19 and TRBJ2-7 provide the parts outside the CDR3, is DGGITQSPKYLFRKEGQNVTLSCEQNLNHDAMYWYRQDPGQGLRLIYYSQIVNDFQKGDIAEGYSVSREKKESFPLTVTSAQKNPTAFYLCASRQGLHEQYFGPGTRLTVT.

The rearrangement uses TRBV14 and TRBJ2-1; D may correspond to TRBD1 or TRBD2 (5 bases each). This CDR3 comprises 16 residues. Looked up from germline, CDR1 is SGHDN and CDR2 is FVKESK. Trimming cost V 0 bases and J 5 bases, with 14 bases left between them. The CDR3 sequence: CASSQEGTPTDNEQFF. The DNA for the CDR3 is TGTGCCAGCAGCCAAGAGGGGACCCCAACGGACAATGAGCAGTTCTTC.

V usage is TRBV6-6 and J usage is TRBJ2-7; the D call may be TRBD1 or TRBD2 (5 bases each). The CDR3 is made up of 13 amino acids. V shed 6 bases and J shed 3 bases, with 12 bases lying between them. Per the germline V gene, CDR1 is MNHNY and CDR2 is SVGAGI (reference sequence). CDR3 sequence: CASSRDRYYEQYF. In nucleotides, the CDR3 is TGTGCCAGCAGCCGGGACCGCTACTACGAGCAGTACTTC.

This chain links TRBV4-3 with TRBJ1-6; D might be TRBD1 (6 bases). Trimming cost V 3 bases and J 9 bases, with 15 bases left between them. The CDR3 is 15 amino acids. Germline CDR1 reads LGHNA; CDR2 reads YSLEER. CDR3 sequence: CASSQMTGARSPLHF. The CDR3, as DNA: TGCGCCAGCAGCCAGATGACGGGGGCGCGTTCACCCCTCCACTTT.

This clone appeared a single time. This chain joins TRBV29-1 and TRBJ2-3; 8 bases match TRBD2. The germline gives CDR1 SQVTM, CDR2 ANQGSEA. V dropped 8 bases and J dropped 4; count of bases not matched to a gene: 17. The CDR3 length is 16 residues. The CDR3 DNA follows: TGCAGCCCGCGAATAGGACTAGCCCGAGGGGCAGATACGCAGTATTTT. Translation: CSPRIGLARGADTQYF.

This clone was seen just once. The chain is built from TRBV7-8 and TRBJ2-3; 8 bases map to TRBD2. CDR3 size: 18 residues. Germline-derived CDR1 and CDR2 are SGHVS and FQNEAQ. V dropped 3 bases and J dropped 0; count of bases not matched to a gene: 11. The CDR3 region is CASSLGLLSGTSTDTQYF. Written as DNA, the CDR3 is TGTGCCAGCAGCTTGGGTCTTCTTAGCGGGACCAGCACAGATACGCAGTATTTT.

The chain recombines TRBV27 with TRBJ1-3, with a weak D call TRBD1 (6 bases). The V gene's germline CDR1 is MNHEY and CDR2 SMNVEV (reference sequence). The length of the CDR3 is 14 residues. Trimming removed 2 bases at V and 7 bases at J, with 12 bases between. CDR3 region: CASSLTGSANTIYF. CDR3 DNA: TGTGCCAGCAGTTTAACAGGGTCAGCGAACACCATATATTTT.

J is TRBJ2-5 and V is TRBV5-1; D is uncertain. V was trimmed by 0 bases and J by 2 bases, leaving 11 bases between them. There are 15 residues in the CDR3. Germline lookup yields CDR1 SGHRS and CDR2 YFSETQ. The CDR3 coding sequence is TGCGCCAGCAGCTTGGCCAGGCCGACTCAAGAGACCCAGTACTTC. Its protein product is CASSLARPTQETQYF.

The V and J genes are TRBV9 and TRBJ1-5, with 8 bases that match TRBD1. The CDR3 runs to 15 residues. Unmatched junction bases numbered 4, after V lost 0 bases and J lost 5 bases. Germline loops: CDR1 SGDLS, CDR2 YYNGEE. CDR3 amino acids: CASSVAQGADQPQHF. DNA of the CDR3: TGTGCCAGCAGCGTAGCGCAGGGGGCGGATCAGCCCCAGCATTTT.

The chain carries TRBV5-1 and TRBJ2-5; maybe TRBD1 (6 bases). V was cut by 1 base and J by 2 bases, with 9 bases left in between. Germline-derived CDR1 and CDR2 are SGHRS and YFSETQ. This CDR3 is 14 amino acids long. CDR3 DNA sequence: TGCGCCAGCAGCTTGCAGGGGCGTCAAGAGACCCAGTACTTC. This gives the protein CASSLQGRQETQYF.

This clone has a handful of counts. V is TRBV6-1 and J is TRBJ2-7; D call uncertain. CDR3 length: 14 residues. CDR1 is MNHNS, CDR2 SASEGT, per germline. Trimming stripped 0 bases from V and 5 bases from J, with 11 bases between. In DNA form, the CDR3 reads TGTGCCAGCAGTGAAGCAGGTCCTTCCGACGAGCAGTACTTC. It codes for CASSEAGPSDEQYF.

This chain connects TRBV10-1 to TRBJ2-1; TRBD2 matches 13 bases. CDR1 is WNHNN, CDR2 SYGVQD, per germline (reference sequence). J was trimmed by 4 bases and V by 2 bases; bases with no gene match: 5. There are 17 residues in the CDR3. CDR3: CASSERRGLAGYNEQFF. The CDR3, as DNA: TGCGCCAGCAGTGAGCGCCGGGGACTAGCGGGGTACAATGAGCAGTTCTTC.

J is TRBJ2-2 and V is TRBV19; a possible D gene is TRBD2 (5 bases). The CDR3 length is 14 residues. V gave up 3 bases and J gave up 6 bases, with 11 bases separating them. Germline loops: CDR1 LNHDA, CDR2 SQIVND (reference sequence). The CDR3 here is CASSIQEGSGELFF. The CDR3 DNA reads TGTGCCAGTAGTATTCAAGAGGGCTCCGGGGAGCTGTTTTTT.

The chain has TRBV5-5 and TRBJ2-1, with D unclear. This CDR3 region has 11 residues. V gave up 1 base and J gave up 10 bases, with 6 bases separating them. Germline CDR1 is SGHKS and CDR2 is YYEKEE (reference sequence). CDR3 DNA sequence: TGTGCCAGCAGCTTGTACACCGAGCAGTTCTTC. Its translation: CASSLYTEQFF.